The 25 T cell receptor beta chains below come from one sample, sequenced in a study of cytomegalovirus exposure and HLA in healthy donors. The PCR ran on 60 Vbeta and 13 Jbeta primers. The protocol was immunoSEQ multiplex PCR, while the TCRdb copy is restricted to in-frame clones and leaves out a portion. Among 150,000 or so clones listed, 64% were seen once. The sequencing sample was made of PBMCs. The source of these receptors is a woman younger than 45 in good health and CMV-seropositive.

The table lists this clone with a few counts. The chain employs TRBV10-2 and TRBJ1-1; 9 bases are a match to TRBD1. From germline, CDR1 is WSHSY and CDR2 SAAADI. The CDR3 spans 14 residues. J was trimmed by 5 bases and V by 6 bases; bases with no gene match: 7. The CDR3 sequence is CASRAQGASTEAFF. CDR3 DNA sequence: TGCGCCAGCAGAGCACAGGGGGCGAGTACTGAAGCTTTCTTT.

This clone was observed a few times. The chain has TRBV2 and TRBJ1-2, with D unresolved. Per the germline V gene, CDR1 is SNHLY and CDR2 is FYNNEI. There are 15 residues in the CDR3. V was shortened by 7 bases and J by 0 bases, with 15 bases between the two germline ends. Here the CDR3 DNA reads TGTGCCAGCACTAAATCCCTGGAGGCTAACTATGGCTACACCTTC. This encodes CASTKSLEANYGYTF.

This clone has a handful of counts. The CDR3 reads CASRERGTSSYEQYF. The CDR3 coding sequence is TGCGCCAGCAGGGAGCGGGGGACGAGCTCCTACGAGCAGTACTTC. V is TRBV5-1 and J is TRBJ2-7; TRBD2 aligns across 8 bases. J was trimmed by 0 bases and V by 5 bases; bases with no gene match: 7. This CDR3 region has 15 residues. Germline values: CDR1 SGHRS, CDR2 YFSETQ.

This clone occurred once. The chain is built from TRBV7-9 and TRBJ2-1, with D tentatively TRBD2 (6 bases). The germline CDR1 and CDR2 sequences are SEHNR and FQNEAQ (reference sequence). V gave up 5 bases and J gave up 8 bases, with 13 bases separating them. The CDR3 sequence is 13 residues long. The CDR3 nucleotides read TGTGCCAGCAGCCGAACAGGAGGGGATGAGCAGTTCTTC. This encodes CASSRTGGDEQFF.

This chain joins TRBV25-1 and TRBJ1-5; D uncertain. Germline lookup yields CDR1 MGHDK and CDR2 SYGVNS. V shed 4 bases and J shed 0 bases, with 7 bases lying between them. This CDR3 region has 14 residues. The CDR3 DNA reads as TGTGCCAGCAGTGGGAGCAATAGCAATCAGCCCCAGCATTTT. Protein sequence: CASSGSNSNQPQHF.

The chain combines TRBV7-2 with TRBJ2-2; 7 bases are shared with TRBD1. CDR3 length: 16 residues. Per germline, CDR1 SGHTA and CDR2 FQGNSA. Unmatched junction bases numbered 9, after V lost 1 base and J lost 7 bases. The CDR3 DNA reads as TGTGCCAGCAGCTTAGTCGGGACAGTTTACATCGGGGAGCTGTTTTTT. It translates to CASSLVGTVYIGELFF.

As DNA, the CDR3 is TGTGCCAGTAGTATACCAGGGGACATAGATTCACCCCTCCACTTT. Translating gives CASSIPGDIDSPLHF. The J gene is TRBJ1-6, the V gene TRBV19; the D gene is possibly TRBD1 (6 bases). The CDR3 sequence is 15 residues long. Germline CDR1 reads LNHDA; CDR2 reads SQIVND (reference sequence). The ends were cut back, 2 bases at V and 8 bases at J, with 13 bases in the middle.

The chain is built from TRBV4-1 and TRBJ2-1, with TRBD2 as a possible D gene (5 bases). The CDR3 has 16 residues. V was shortened by 6 bases and J by 7 bases, with 22 bases between the two germline ends. Germline loops: CDR1 MGHRA, CDR2 YSYEKL. CDR3 loop: CASSRQFAPAGNEQFF. In nucleotides, the CDR3 is TGCGCCAGCAGTCGCCAGTTCGCTCCGGCGGGTAATGAGCAGTTCTTC.

The rearrangement joins TRBV19 to TRBJ2-1; weak D call: TRBD1 (5 bases). Deletions cut 5 bases from V and 2 bases from J, with 10 bases between. Germline V gives CDR1 LNHDA, CDR2 SQIVND (reference sequence). The CDR3 sequence is 14 residues long. CDR3 nucleotides: TGTGCCAGTAGTGGGGCGGCCACCTACAATGAGCAGTTCTTC. It is translated as CASSGAATYNEQFF.

The rearrangement uses TRBV10-3 and TRBJ2-5, with D tentatively TRBD1 (5 bases). The CDR3 runs to 14 residues. Germline lookup yields CDR1 ENHRY and CDR2 SYGVKD. V lost 5 bases, J lost 3 bases, and 13 bases lay in between. The DNA for the CDR3 is TGTGCCATCAGTAAAGGGGTTTTGGAAGAGACCCAGTACTTC. Translating it yields CAISKGVLEETQYF.

The J gene is TRBJ2-7, the V gene TRBV7-9, with unresolved D. Trimming cost V 2 bases and J 2 bases, with 4 bases left between them. Looked up from germline, CDR1 is SEHNR and CDR2 is FQNEAQ (reference sequence). The CDR3 sequence is 12 residues long. CDR3 protein: CASSLSTYEQYF. As DNA, the CDR3 is TGTGCCAGCAGCTTAAGCACCTACGAGCAGTACTTC.

The V and J genes are TRBV14 and TRBJ1-2, with a weak D call TRBD1 (6 bases). V was trimmed by 1 base and J by 4 bases, leaving 10 bases between them. Looked up from germline, CDR1 is SGHDN and CDR2 is FVKESK. The CDR3 length is 14 residues. The CDR3 DNA follows: TGTGCCAGCAGCCAAGCAGGGGTTGGCTATGGCTACACCTTC. It translates to CASSQAGVGYGYTF.

The chain recombines TRBV6-6 with TRBJ2-7; no definite D call. The CDR3 is 15 amino acids. Germline V gene data show CDR1 as MNHNY and CDR2 as SVGAGI (reference sequence). V gave up 6 bases and J gave up 1 base, with 16 bases separating them. CDR3 sequence reads: CASRKLASWSYEQYF. CDR3 sequence (DNA): TGTGCCAGCAGAAAATTGGCAAGTTGGTCCTACGAGCAGTACTTC.

The chain has TRBV4-1 and TRBJ1-5; 7 bases map to TRBD1. The V gene end was trimmed by 4 bases and the J gene end by 5 bases; junction bases not matched to a gene: 8. From germline, CDR1 is MGHRA and CDR2 YSYEKL. This CDR3 is 15 amino acids long. In nucleotides, the CDR3 is TGCGCCAGCAGCCCACCGGGACAGCCATATCAGCCCCAGCATTTT. Encoded protein: CASSPPGQPYQPQHF.

The V call is TRBV4-2, the J call TRBJ2-1; 7 bases line up with TRBD1. In germline, CDR1 is LGHNA, CDR2 YNFKEQ. Trimming removed 0 bases from V and 7 bases from J; junction bases left unmatched: 9. The CDR3 loop spans 16 amino acids. DNA for the CDR3: TGTGCCAGCAGCCAAGACCGGGACAGATTAGTGAATGAGCAGTTCTTC. Encoded protein: CASSQDRDRLVNEQFF.

This sequence joins TRBV6-1 and TRBJ2-1; D uncertain. The length of the CDR3 is 15 residues. V gave up 1 base and J gave up 0 bases, with 7 bases separating them. Germline CDR1 MNHNS, CDR2 SASEGT. As DNA, the CDR3 is TGTGCCAGCAGTGAAGGGCCCAGCTCCTACAATGAGCAGTTCTTC. Translated: CASSEGPSSYNEQFF.

The chain joins TRBV29-1 to TRBJ2-7; 8 nucleotides agree with TRBD2. This CDR3 has 16 residues. The germline V gene has CDR1 SQVTM and CDR2 ANQGSEA. V gave up 3 bases and J gave up 4 bases; unmatched junction bases: 14. Here the CDR3 reads CSVDVEAGGLTYEQYF. CDR3 bases: TGCAGCGTTGATGTAGAGGCGGGGGGACTCACTTACGAGCAGTACTTC.

The gene calls are TRBV15 and TRBJ2-7; 7 positions match TRBD2. The germline CDR1 and CDR2 sequences are LNHNV and YYDKDF (reference sequence). Losses at the gene ends were 2 bases for V and 6 bases for J; bases not matched to a gene: 7. The length of the CDR3 is 14 residues. CDR3 amino acids: CATSRNRGEGEQYF. The CDR3 DNA sequence: TGTGCCACCAGCAGAAATCGCGGGGAGGGCGAGCAGTACTTC.

In its sample, this clone was seen a few times. J is TRBJ2-4 and V is TRBV30; 8 bases are a match to TRBD2. J was trimmed by 0 bases and V by 1 base; bases with no gene match: 11. Per germline, CDR1 GTSNPN and CDR2 SVGIG (reference sequence). The CDR3 loop spans 18 amino acids. CDR3 residues: CAWSESSGALRAKNIQYF. CDR3 in DNA: TGTGCCTGGAGTGAGAGTAGCGGGGCCTTACGAGCCAAAAACATTCAGTACTTC. The full variable domain, rest sourced from reference TRBV30 and TRBJ2-4, is SQTIHQWPATLVQPVGSPLSLECTVEGTSNPNLYWYRQAAGRGLQLLFYSVGIGQISSEVPQNLSASRPQDRQFILSSKKLLLSDSGFYLCAWSESSGALRAKNIQYFGAGTRLSVL.

This chain connects TRBV6-5 to TRBJ2-5, with TRBD1 matching 7 bases. The end of the DNA is better explained by TRBJ2-7, so the J call may be wrong. The CDR3 spans 12 residues. The germline V gene encodes CDR1 MNHEY and CDR2 SVGAGI. Written as DNA, the CDR3 is TGTGCCAGCAGTCCGGACAGGTACGAGCAGTACTTC. Translating it yields CASSPDRYEQYF.

This clone was found a few times. The chain joins TRBV6-5 to TRBJ1-2; D is undetermined. The CDR3 loop spans 13 amino acids. The germline gives CDR1 MNHEY, CDR2 SVGAGI. The V and J ends lost 6 bases and 5 bases respectively, with 13 bases between them. The chain's CDR3 is CASSPGSSYGYTF. The CDR3 nucleotides read TGTGCCAGCAGCCCAGGTTCTTCTTATGGCTACACCTTC.

This clone has just a few counts. The V call is TRBV2, the J call TRBJ2-5; the D gene is possibly TRBD1 (5 bases). Germline V gene lookup returns CDR1 SNHLY and CDR2 FYNNEI. The CDR3 covers 12 residues. V was shortened by 4 bases and J by 4 bases, with 7 bases between the two germline ends. The CDR3 region has the DNA TGTGCCAGCAGTGGGCAGGGAGAGACCCAGTACTTC. This gives the protein CASSGQGETQYF.

This rearrangement joins TRBV19 to TRBJ2-7; 8 bases align to TRBD1. In germline, CDR1 is LNHDA, CDR2 SQIVND (reference sequence). V gave up 8 bases and J gave up 5 bases; unmatched junction bases: 11. The CDR3 is made up of 14 amino acids. CDR3 in DNA: TGTGCCAGTTCTATAGGACAGGGTCTCCACGAGCAGTACTTC. It codes for CASSIGQGLHEQYF.

The chain carries TRBV7-9 and TRBJ1-6; a possible D gene is TRBD1 (6 bases). Germline V gene data show CDR1 as SEHNR and CDR2 as FQNEAQ (reference sequence). The V and J ends lost 5 bases and 10 bases respectively, with 15 bases between them. The CDR3 has 14 residues. The CDR3 loop is CASSPNFQGSPLHF. CDR3 DNA sequence: TGTGCCAGCAGCCCTAATTTCCAGGGGTCACCCCTCCACTTT.

Only one count was recorded for this clone. The chain has TRBV5-1 and TRBJ2-2, with TRBD1 matching over 7 bases. J lost 3 bases, V lost 4 bases, and 6 bases had no gene match. Germline V lookup: CDR1 SGHRS, CDR2 YFSETQ. CDR3 length: 15 amino acids. The CDR3 bases are TGCGCCAGCAGCCGAGGAACAGGGGACACCGGGGAGCTGTTTTTT. Encoded protein: CASSRGTGDTGELFF.